This T cell receptor (beta chain) was sequenced for a study of T cell responses to AZD1222 COVID-19 vaccine. CDR3 length: 14 residues. Unmatched junction bases numbered 8, after V lost 6 bases and J lost 3 bases. Germline CDR1 is MNHEY and CDR2 is SVGAGI. Sequencing used immunoSEQ multiplex PCR; TCRdb keeps in-frame clones, though not all of them. The profile covers 120,000 or so clones, with 85% to 90% appearing a single time and about 27% taken by the ten largest. The chain is built from TRBV6-5 and TRBJ2-7; 7 bases align to TRBD1. This sequence was found in an adult in good health. Material: peripheral blood, obtained on day 0 of AZD1222 vaccination. CDR3 amino acids: CASSYGTAFYEQYF. Here the CDR3 DNA reads TGTGCCAGCAGCTACGGGACAGCTTTCTACGAGCAGTACTTC.